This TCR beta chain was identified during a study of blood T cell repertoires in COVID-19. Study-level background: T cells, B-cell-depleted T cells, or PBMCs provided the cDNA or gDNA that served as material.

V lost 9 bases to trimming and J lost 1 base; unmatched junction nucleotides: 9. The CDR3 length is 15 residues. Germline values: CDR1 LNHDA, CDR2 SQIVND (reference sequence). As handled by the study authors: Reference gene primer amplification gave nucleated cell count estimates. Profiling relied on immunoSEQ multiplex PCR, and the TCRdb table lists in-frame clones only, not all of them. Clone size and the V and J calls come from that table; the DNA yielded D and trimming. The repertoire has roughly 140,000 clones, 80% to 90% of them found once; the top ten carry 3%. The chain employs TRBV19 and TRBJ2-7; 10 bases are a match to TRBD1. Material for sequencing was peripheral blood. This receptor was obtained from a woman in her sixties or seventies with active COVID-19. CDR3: CASARTGGMSYEQYF. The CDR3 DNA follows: TGTGCCAGCGCCCGGACAGGGGGGATGTCCTACGAGCAGTACTTC.